Included here is one T cell receptor (beta chain) sequence, with context. Its specificity is not known. This specimen comes from a study of T cell responses to AZD1222 COVID-19 vaccine. Measured with immunoSEQ multiplex PCR; TCRdb has only the in-frame clones, and not every one. The repertoire holds tens of thousands of clones, roughly 80% seen once, with around an eighth in the top ten. Findings of the study overall: Mostly white British, mostly female donors; authors suggested clonal diversity may be underestimated. After two AZD1222 doses, spike-specific TCR breadth and depth rose versus day 0.

Germline values: CDR1 KGHSH, CDR2 LQKENI. Germline trimming cut 2 bases from V and 7 bases from J; bases unmatched to any gene: 4. CDR3 length equals 14 residues. The sequencing here drew on peripheral blood, taken 28 days after the second AZD1222 dose. The chain couples TRBV18 to TRBJ2-1; TRBD2 agrees at 8 bases. This sequence was found in an adult who received the AZD1222 COVID-19 vaccine. The CDR3 DNA reads as TGTGCCAGCTCACCATCCGGGGGGGGAAATGAGCAGTTCTTC. It specifies CASSPSGGGNEQFF.